The next 4 T cell receptor beta chains were all read from a single sample in a study of blood T cell repertoires in COVID-19. TCRdb keeps only in-frame clones here, not all; method: immunoSEQ multiplex PCR. The data show about 250,000 clones, with roughly 84% seen just once and about 1.5% held by the top ten. Sequenced input: peripheral blood. Source of these receptors: a woman aged 40 to 50 who had recovered from COVID-19.

The J gene is TRBJ1-2, the V gene TRBV3-1 (or the pseudogene TRBV3-2), with 8 bases aligning to TRBD1. Germline V gives CDR1 LGHDT, CDR2 YNNKEL (reference sequence). The CDR3 loop spans 14 amino acids. With 6 bases clipped from V and 8 bases from J, the junction kept 11 bases outside the gene matches. The CDR3, as DNA: TGTGCCAGCAGTCGGCTGACAGGGGAGGGGGGCTACACCTTC. Translation gives CASSRLTGEGGYTF.

This rearrangement joins TRBV7-9 to TRBJ1-6, with D hard to call. The CDR3 is made up of 12 amino acids. Trimming took off 5 bases at V and 7 bases at J, with 6 bases between the two ends. Germline-derived CDR1 and CDR2 are SEHNR and FQNEAQ (reference sequence). The CDR3 coding sequence is TGTGCCAGCAGCCTCCCGAATTCACCCCTCCACTTT. It codes for CASSLPNSPLHF.

V gene TRBV9 combines with J gene TRBJ2-6; a weak D match, TRBD2 (6 bases). Trimming stripped 4 bases from V and 2 bases from J, with 19 bases between. Germline CDR1 SGDLS, CDR2 YYNGEE. This CDR3 is 18 amino acids long. CDR3 sequence (DNA): TGTGCCAGCAGCCCGCGGGACGGGATTCTCCCTGGGGCCAACGTCCTGACTTTC. It is translated as CASSPRDGILPGANVLTF. The full variable domain, with the rest looked up from reference TRBV9 and TRBJ2-6, is DSGVTQTPKHLITATGQRVTLRCSPRSGDLSVYWYQQSLDQGLQFLIQYYNGEERAKGNILERFSAQQFPDLHSELNLSSLELGDSALYFCASSPRDGILPGANVLTFGAGSRLTVL.

The V gene is TRBV7-2, the J gene TRBJ2-1, with D uncertain. V lost 2 bases to trimming and J lost 7 bases, with 18 bases between them. This CDR3 comprises 16 residues. Germline values: CDR1 SGHTA, CDR2 FQGNSA. The CDR3 sequence is CASSLMVAVTGNEQFF. As DNA, the CDR3 is TGTGCCAGCAGCTTAATGGTCGCGGTTACTGGTAATGAGCAGTTCTTC.